This TCR beta chain was obtained from a study of CXCR4 blockade with PD-1 therapy in pancreatic cancer (dated by TCRdb to about 2019). Broadly, across the study: Multiplex immunohistochemistry and TCRbeta immunosequencing of resected pancreatic ductal adenocarcinoma were combined in the study with ex vivo slice culture in which PD-1 and CXCR4 blockade were tested. Two geographically distinct regions were TCR-sequenced from each of about six tumors to assess intratumoral heterogeneity.

None of the patients whose archived tumor blocks were used had received neoadjuvant therapy prior to resection. In the preserved-tissue arm, the study used around 33 surgical resection samples taken from some 22 pancreatic ductal adenocarcinoma patients who had not previously been treated. For the resection arm, ten 5-micron curls of FFPE tumor adjacent to the multiplex immunohistochemistry slide were used for DNA extraction. This clone was picked up a small number of times. Its specific antigen is unknown. Base qualities are not recorded, but no much larger clone differs from it by a single base. Findings and caveats that apply to the study as a whole: Clonal expansion was observed in tumors, with a mean productive clonality of approximately 0.13 compared with around 0.051 in healthy blood, but no correlation between clonality and survival was found. Amino acid clone frequency correlated strongly with the number of distinct nucleotide rearrangements encoding it, suggesting convergent selection by common tumor antigens. Only TCRbeta chains were sequenced, so true antigen-specificity overlap of convergent dominant clones remained unconfirmed pending paired alpha-beta single-cell sequencing.

TCRbeta CDR3 regions were immunosequenced from extracted DNA using the immunoSEQ Assay at Adaptive Biotechnologies. On the authors' methods: To measure the absolute abundance of each unique TCRbeta CDR3, the sequences were collapsed and filtered. Clonality was defined as 1 minus Pielou's evenness, computed on productive in-frame rearrangements only. Regional overlap was evaluated by tracking the top 100 nucleotide rearrangements across paired samples, and paired versus unrelated samples were compared using the Morisita index. The immunoSEQ Rearrangement Details tool was used to assess whether nucleotide rearrangements converged onto identical amino acid sequences. TCRdb holds this immuneACCESS table with in-frame rearrangements only. Some clones are missing; in checked studies, unresolved V genes explain under half, and the rest has no known cause. The V and J calls and clone size come from that table; D and trimming were worked out from the DNA. Present in this sample are about 2,000 clones, over 45% of which were seen just once. The leading ten clones occupy around 30% of the sample.

For CDR1 and CDR2, the germline V gene lists SGHDN and FVKESK. The V and J ends are trimmed by 3 bases and 4 bases, leaving 19 bases between them. The cysteine opens and the phenylalanine closes a CDR3 of 16 amino acids. Solely the CDR3 DNA is kept, with 48 bases framed from the first base. Sequenced: tumor tissue. This clonotype originated in a human donor with pancreatic ductal adenocarcinoma. In this chain, TRBV14 is recombined with TRBJ2-7; the D region is possibly TRBD1 or TRBD2, each matching across 6 bases. The sequence in DNA is TGTGCCAGCAGCCAGGCAACAGGGAGGTCGGTATACGAGCAGTACTTC. This translates into CASSQATGRSVYEQYF.